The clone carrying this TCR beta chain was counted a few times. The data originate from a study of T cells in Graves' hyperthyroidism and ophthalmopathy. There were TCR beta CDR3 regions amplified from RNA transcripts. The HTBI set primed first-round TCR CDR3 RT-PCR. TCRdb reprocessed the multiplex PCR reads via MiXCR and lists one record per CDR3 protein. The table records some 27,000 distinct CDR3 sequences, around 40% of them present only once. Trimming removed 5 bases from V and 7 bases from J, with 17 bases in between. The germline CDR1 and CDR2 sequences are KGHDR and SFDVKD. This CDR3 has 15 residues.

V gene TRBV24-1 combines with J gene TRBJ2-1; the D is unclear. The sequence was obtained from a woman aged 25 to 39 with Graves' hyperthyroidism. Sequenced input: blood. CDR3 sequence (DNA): TGTGCCACCAGTGGTGTAGCAATTCACGGGAATGAGCAGTTCTTC. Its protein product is CATSGVAIHGNEQFF.